These T cell receptor beta chains were read from a single sample in a study of T cell responses to AZD1222 COVID-19 vaccine. Generated by immunoSEQ multiplex PCR, the TCRdb table keeps only in-frame clones and is missing some. The table records 110,000 to 150,000 clones, roughly 90% of them present only once. This sample comprised peripheral blood, obtained on day 0 of AZD1222 vaccination. Receptor source: an adult in good health. The CDR3 runs from the conserved cysteine through the conserved F or W. A D gene is named only where the DNA matches it firmly. A row's size may be missing; if present it is once, few, many or a size class.

J gene: TRBJ2-7
clone size: NA
CDR3 length: 13
V gene: TRBV3-1/TRBV3-2
D gene: NA
CDR3 protein: CASSQGDSYEQYF
CDR3 DNA: TGTGCCAGCAGCCAGGGCGACTCCTACGAGCAGTACTTC

J gene: TRBJ1-2
clone size: NA
CDR3 length: 12
V gene: TRBV30
D gene: NA
CDR3 protein: CAWRRQPYGYTF
CDR3 DNA: TGTGCCTGGAGGCGACAGCCCTATGGCTACACCTTC

J gene: TRBJ1-1
clone size: NA
CDR3 length: 14
V gene: TRBV11-3
D gene: NA
CDR3 protein: CASSFKQMNTEAFF
CDR3 DNA: TGTGCCAGCAGCTTTAAACAGATGAACACTGAAGCTTTCTTT

J gene: TRBJ1-2
clone size: once
CDR3 length: 13
V gene: TRBV9
D gene: NA
CDR3 protein: CASSVQGTYGYTF
CDR3 DNA: TGTGCCAGCAGCGTGCAGGGAACCTATGGCTACACCTTC

J gene: TRBJ1-4
clone size: NA
CDR3 length: 14
V gene: TRBV7-2
D gene: NA
CDR3 protein: CASSSGYANEKLFF
CDR3 DNA: TGTGCCAGCAGCTCAGGTTATGCTAATGAAAAACTGTTTTTT

J gene: TRBJ1-4
clone size: NA
CDR3 length: 18
V gene: TRBV6-4
D gene: NA
CDR3 protein: CASSDGWGRVGTNEKLFF
CDR3 DNA: TGTGCCAGCAGTGACGGGTGGGGCAGGGTAGGGACTAATGAAAAACTGTTTTTT

J gene: TRBJ1-6
clone size: NA
CDR3 length: 15
V gene: TRBV5-8
D gene: NA
CDR3 protein: CASSNNGGYNSPLHF
CDR3 DNA: TGTGCCAGCAGCAACAACGGAGGGTATAATTCACCCCTCCACTTT

J gene: TRBJ2-7
clone size: NA
CDR3 length: 14
V gene: TRBV5-6
D gene: NA
CDR3 protein: CASSLWQDAYEQYF
CDR3 DNA: TGTGCCAGCAGCTTGTGGCAGGACGCCTACGAGCAGTACTTC

J gene: TRBJ2-1
clone size: NA
CDR3 length: 13
V gene: TRBV28
D gene: NA
CDR3 protein: CASSPGLMSEQFF
CDR3 DNA: TGTGCCAGCAGCCCGGGTCTCATGAGTGAGCAGTTCTTC

J gene: TRBJ2-4
clone size: NA
CDR3 length: 14
V gene: TRBV5-5
D gene: NA
CDR3 protein: CASSPAAGQLVWYF
CDR3 DNA: TGTGCCAGCAGCCCGGCGGCAGGTCAACTCGTTTGGTACTTC

J gene: TRBJ1-5
clone size: NA
CDR3 length: 15
V gene: TRBV6-2/TRBV6-3
D gene: NA
CDR3 protein: CASSYGRGPNQPQHF
CDR3 DNA: TGTGCCAGCAGTTACGGCCGGGGCCCCAATCAGCCCCAGCATTTT

J gene: TRBJ2-7
clone size: NA
CDR3 length: 14
V gene: TRBV7-2
D gene: NA
CDR3 protein: CASSTQGRAYEQYF
CDR3 DNA: TGTGCCAGCAGCACTCAGGGCAGGGCCTACGAGCAGTACTTC

J gene: TRBJ2-1
clone size: NA
CDR3 length: 16
V gene: TRBV13
D gene: TRBD2
CDR3 protein: CASSSSSGAFYNEQFF
CDR3 DNA: TGTGCCAGCAGCTCGTCTAGCGGAGCTTTCTACAATGAGCAGTTCTTC

J gene: TRBJ2-7
clone size: NA
CDR3 length: 13
V gene: TRBV11-1
D gene: TRBD1
CDR3 protein: CASSRDRADEQYF
CDR3 DNA: TGTGCCAGCAGCCGGGACAGGGCGGACGAGCAGTACTTC

J gene: TRBJ1-3
clone size: NA
CDR3 length: 17
V gene: TRBV12-5
D gene: NA
CDR3 protein: CASGVFPTSSSGNTIYF
CDR3 DNA: TGTGCTAGTGGCGTCTTTCCCACATCTTCCTCTGGAAACACCATATATTTT

J gene: TRBJ2-5
clone size: NA
CDR3 length: 16
V gene: TRBV6-1
D gene: TRBD2
CDR3 protein: CASSAMGLARQETQYF
CDR3 DNA: TGTGCCAGCAGTGCTATGGGACTAGCGCGTCAAGAGACCCAGTACTTC

J gene: TRBJ2-2
clone size: NA
CDR3 length: 15
V gene: TRBV19
D gene: NA
CDR3 protein: CASNRGPTNTGELFF
CDR3 DNA: TGTGCCAGTAACCGGGGACCGACGAACACCGGGGAGCTGTTTTTT

J gene: TRBJ1-1
clone size: NA
CDR3 length: 14
V gene: TRBV10-3
D gene: NA
CDR3 protein: CAIRDRDGNTEAFF
CDR3 DNA: TGTGCCATCAGGGACCGTGACGGGAACACTGAAGCTTTCTTT

J gene: TRBJ2-5
clone size: NA
CDR3 length: 15
V gene: TRBV27
D gene: TRBD2
CDR3 protein: CASSWTGGPGETQYF
CDR3 DNA: TGTGCCAGCAGTTGGACGGGAGGGCCAGGGGAGACCCAGTACTTC

J gene: TRBJ2-1
clone size: NA
CDR3 length: 13
V gene: TRBV2
D gene: NA
CDR3 protein: CASWDTLTGEQFF
CDR3 DNA: TGTGCCTCCTGGGACACGCTGACGGGTGAGCAGTTCTTC

J gene: TRBJ2-7
clone size: few
CDR3 length: 11
V gene: TRBV5-5
D gene: NA
CDR3 protein: CASSPTREQYF
CDR3 DNA: TGTGCCAGCAGCCCGACCCGCGAGCAGTACTTC

J gene: TRBJ2-7
clone size: NA
CDR3 length: 17
V gene: TRBV7-6
D gene: TRBD2
CDR3 protein: CASSTMKGSGRVNEQYF
CDR3 DNA: TGTGCCAGCAGCACAATGAAGGGTAGCGGGAGAGTAAACGAGCAGTACTTC

J gene: TRBJ1-6
clone size: NA
CDR3 length: 13
V gene: TRBV19
D gene: NA
CDR3 protein: CASRYTGDSPLHF
CDR3 DNA: TGTGCCAGTAGGTATACAGGAGATTCACCCCTCCACTTT

J gene: TRBJ2-1
clone size: NA
CDR3 length: 12
V gene: TRBV28
D gene: NA
CDR3 protein: CASNNRLLGQFF
CDR3 DNA: TGTGCCAGCAACAATAGGCTCTTGGGACAGTTCTTC

J gene: TRBJ1-4
clone size: NA
CDR3 length: 12
V gene: TRBV2
D gene: NA
CDR3 protein: CASSGDNEKLFF
CDR3 DNA: TGTGCCAGCAGTGGTGATAATGAAAAACTGTTTTTT

J gene: TRBJ1-5
clone size: NA
CDR3 length: 13
V gene: TRBV12-3/TRBV12-4
D gene: TRBD1
CDR3 protein: CASSLQGHQPQHF
CDR3 DNA: TGTGCCAGCAGTCTACAGGGGCATCAGCCCCAGCATTTT

J gene: TRBJ1-2
clone size: NA
CDR3 length: 13
V gene: TRBV24-1
D gene: NA
CDR3 protein: CATSDRDGAGYTF
CDR3 DNA: TGTGCCACCAGTGACAGAGACGGAGCCGGCTACACCTTC

J gene: TRBJ1-1
clone size: NA
CDR3 length: 16
V gene: TRBV6-6
D gene: NA
CDR3 protein: CASSSGGALGNTEAFF
CDR3 DNA: TGTGCCAGCAGCTCGGGGGGGGCCTTGGGGAACACTGAAGCTTTCTTT

J gene: TRBJ2-7
clone size: few
CDR3 length: 13
V gene: TRBV5-4
D gene: NA
CDR3 protein: CASSSGLLYEQYF
CDR3 DNA: TGTGCCAGCAGCTCCGGCCTTCTCTACGAGCAGTACTTC

J gene: TRBJ1-2
clone size: NA
CDR3 length: 14
V gene: TRBV9
D gene: NA
CDR3 protein: CASSVPPFNYGYTF
CDR3 DNA: TGTGCCAGCAGCGTACCCCCCTTCAACTATGGCTACACCTTC

J gene: TRBJ1-4
clone size: NA
CDR3 length: 17
V gene: TRBV18
D gene: NA
CDR3 protein: CASSPRGTGTTNEKLFF
CDR3 DNA: TGTGCCAGCTCACCACGGGGTACAGGGACAACTAATGAAAAACTGTTTTTT

J gene: TRBJ2-5
clone size: NA
CDR3 length: 14
V gene: TRBV10-3
D gene: TRBD2
CDR3 protein: CAIRAGTSQETQYF
CDR3 DNA: TGTGCCATCAGAGCCGGGACTAGCCAAGAGACCCAGTACTTC

J gene: TRBJ1-6
clone size: NA
CDR3 length: 18
V gene: TRBV13
D gene: NA
CDR3 protein: CASSLRGSGRRGESPLHF
CDR3 DNA: TGTGCCAGCAGCCTAAGGGGATCCGGACGGCGAGGGGAATCACCCCTCCACTTT

J gene: TRBJ2-2
clone size: NA
CDR3 length: 15
V gene: TRBV2
D gene: NA
CDR3 protein: CASSARNLGAGELFF
CDR3 DNA: TGTGCCAGCAGTGCACGCAATCTGGGGGCCGGGGAGCTGTTTTTT

J gene: TRBJ2-7
clone size: few
CDR3 length: 17
V gene: TRBV11-2
D gene: TRBD1
CDR3 protein: CASSLGTGGADSYEQYF
CDR3 DNA: TGTGCCAGCAGCTTAGGGACAGGGGGCGCGGACTCCTACGAGCAGTACTTC

J gene: TRBJ2-7
clone size: NA
CDR3 length: 13
V gene: TRBV18
D gene: NA
CDR3 protein: CASSPIAEYEQYF
CDR3 DNA: TGTGCCAGCTCACCAATCGCAGAGTACGAGCAGTACTTC

J gene: TRBJ2-7
clone size: NA
CDR3 length: 15
V gene: TRBV30
D gene: NA
CDR3 protein: CAWRYRDGVSYEQYF
CDR3 DNA: TGTGCCTGGAGGTACAGGGACGGGGTCTCCTACGAGCAGTACTTC

J gene: TRBJ2-7
clone size: NA
CDR3 length: 17
V gene: TRBV5-1
D gene: NA
CDR3 protein: CASSLVDPQRGIYEQYF
CDR3 DNA: TGCGCCAGCAGCTTGGTGGACCCCCAAAGGGGAATCTACGAGCAGTACTTC

J gene: TRBJ2-7
clone size: once
CDR3 length: 11
V gene: TRBV11-2
D gene: NA
CDR3 protein: CALGAGAEQYF
CDR3 DNA: TGTGCCCTCGGGGCAGGAGCCGAGCAGTACTTC

J gene: TRBJ2-1
clone size: few
CDR3 length: 17
V gene: TRBV7-3
D gene: NA
CDR3 protein: CASSLYTEFSSYNEQFF
CDR3 DNA: TGTGCCAGCAGCTTATATACCGAATTCAGCTCCTACAATGAGCAGTTCTTC

J gene: TRBJ2-5
clone size: once
CDR3 length: 17
V gene: TRBV4-1
D gene: NA
CDR3 protein: CASSQERPPQGRETQYF
CDR3 DNA: TGCGCCAGCAGCCAAGAAAGACCGCCGCAGGGACGGGAGACCCAGTACTTC

J gene: TRBJ1-6
clone size: NA
CDR3 length: 15
V gene: TRBV6-5
D gene: NA
CDR3 protein: CASSYVGPGNSPLHF
CDR3 DNA: TGTGCCAGCAGTTATGTGGGACCGGGAAATTCACCCCTCCACTTT

J gene: TRBJ1-6
clone size: NA
CDR3 length: 15
V gene: TRBV6-2/TRBV6-3
D gene: NA
CDR3 protein: CASSRRDRSDSPLHF
CDR3 DNA: TGTGCCAGCAGCAGAAGGGACCGAAGCGACTCACCCCTCCACTTT

J gene: TRBJ1-1
clone size: NA
CDR3 length: 15
V gene: TRBV27
D gene: TRBD1
CDR3 protein: CASRAQGARKSEAFF
CDR3 DNA: TGTGCCAGCAGGGCACAGGGGGCGAGAAAGTCTGAAGCTTTCTTT

J gene: TRBJ1-1
clone size: NA
CDR3 length: 14
V gene: TRBV4-3
D gene: NA
CDR3 protein: CASSQVPGATEAFF
CDR3 DNA: TGCGCCAGCAGCCAAGTCCCAGGGGCCACTGAAGCTTTCTTT

J gene: TRBJ1-5
clone size: NA
CDR3 length: 15
V gene: TRBV19
D gene: NA
CDR3 protein: CASSIARGMNQPQHF
CDR3 DNA: TGTGCCAGTAGTATTGCGAGGGGTATGAATCAGCCCCAGCATTTT

J gene: TRBJ1-5
clone size: NA
CDR3 length: 13
V gene: TRBV19
D gene: TRBD1
CDR3 protein: CATRDRSNQPQHF
CDR3 DNA: TGTGCCACCCGGGACAGGAGTAATCAGCCCCAGCATTTT

J gene: TRBJ2-5
clone size: NA
CDR3 length: 13
V gene: TRBV11-3
D gene: NA
CDR3 protein: CASSLRTGETQYF
CDR3 DNA: TGTGCCAGCAGCCTCAGGACGGGAGAGACCCAGTACTTC

J gene: TRBJ2-2
clone size: NA
CDR3 length: 17
V gene: TRBV7-2
D gene: TRBD2
CDR3 protein: CASSSPGLAGGTGELFF
CDR3 DNA: TGTGCCAGCAGCAGCCCGGGACTAGCGGGAGGTACCGGGGAGCTGTTTTTT

J gene: TRBJ1-5
clone size: NA
CDR3 length: 15
V gene: TRBV28
D gene: NA
CDR3 protein: CASSLVDSRRRPQHF
CDR3 DNA: TGTGCCAGCAGTTTAGTAGACAGCCGAAGGAGGCCCCAGCATTTT

J gene: TRBJ1-6
clone size: NA
CDR3 length: 16
V gene: TRBV27
D gene: NA
CDR3 protein: CASSLSYGTNNSPLHF
CDR3 DNA: TGTGCCAGCAGTTTATCGTACGGGACAAATAATTCACCCCTCCACTTT

J gene: TRBJ2-7
clone size: NA
CDR3 length: 14
V gene: TRBV10-3
D gene: NA
CDR3 protein: CAIGDSRSSYEQYF
CDR3 DNA: TGTGCCATCGGTGATAGCCGCAGCTCCTACGAGCAGTACTTC

J gene: TRBJ1-5
clone size: NA
CDR3 length: 18
V gene: TRBV2
D gene: TRBD1
CDR3 protein: CASRPGQGADRGNQPQHF
CDR3 DNA: TGTGCCAGCAGGCCGGGACAGGGGGCCGATCGCGGCAATCAGCCCCAGCATTTT

J gene: TRBJ1-4
clone size: once
CDR3 length: 16
V gene: TRBV7-8
D gene: NA
CDR3 protein: CASSLTSWSGNEKLFF
CDR3 DNA: TGTGCCAGCAGCTTAACGAGCTGGAGTGGTAATGAAAAACTGTTTTTT

J gene: TRBJ2-1
clone size: few
CDR3 length: 17
V gene: TRBV11-3
D gene: TRBD1
CDR3 protein: CASSQQDEGARVNEQFF
CDR3 DNA: TGTGCCAGCAGCCAGCAGGATGAGGGGGCCCGGGTCAATGAGCAGTTCTTC

J gene: TRBJ1-1
clone size: once
CDR3 length: 13
V gene: TRBV25-1
D gene: NA
CDR3 protein: CASSEGKGTEAFF
CDR3 DNA: TGTGCCAGCAGTGAGGGAAAGGGCACTGAAGCTTTCTTT

J gene: TRBJ2-3
clone size: NA
CDR3 length: 13
V gene: TRBV6-5
D gene: TRBD1
CDR3 protein: CASRLTGLDTQYF
CDR3 DNA: TGTGCCAGCAGGCTGACAGGGTTAGATACGCAGTATTTT